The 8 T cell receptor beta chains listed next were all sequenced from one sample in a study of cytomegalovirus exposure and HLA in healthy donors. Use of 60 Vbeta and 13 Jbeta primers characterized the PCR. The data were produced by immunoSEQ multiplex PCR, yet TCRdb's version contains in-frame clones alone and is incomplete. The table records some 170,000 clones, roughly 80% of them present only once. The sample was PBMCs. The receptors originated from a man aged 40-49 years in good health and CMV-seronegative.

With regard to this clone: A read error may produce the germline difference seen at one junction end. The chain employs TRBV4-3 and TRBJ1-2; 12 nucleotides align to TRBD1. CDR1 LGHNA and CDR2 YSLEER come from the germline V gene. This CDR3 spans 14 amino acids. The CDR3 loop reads CVSNAGTGGSGYTF. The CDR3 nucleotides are TGCGTCAGCAACGCAGGGACAGGGGGCTCTGGTTACACCTTC.

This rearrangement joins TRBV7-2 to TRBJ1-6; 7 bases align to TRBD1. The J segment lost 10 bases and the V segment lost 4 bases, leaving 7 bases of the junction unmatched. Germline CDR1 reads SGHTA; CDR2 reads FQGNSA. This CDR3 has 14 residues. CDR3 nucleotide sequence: TGTGCCAGCAGCTCAACTCTACAGGGGTCACCCCTCCACTTT. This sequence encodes CASSSTLQGSPLHF. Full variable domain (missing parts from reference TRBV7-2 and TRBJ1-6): GAGVSQSPSNKVTEKGKDVELRCDPISGHTALYWYRQSLGQGLEFLIYFQGNSAPDKSGLPSDRFSAERTGGSVSTLTIQRTQQEDSAVYLCASSSTLQGSPLHFGNGTRLTVT.

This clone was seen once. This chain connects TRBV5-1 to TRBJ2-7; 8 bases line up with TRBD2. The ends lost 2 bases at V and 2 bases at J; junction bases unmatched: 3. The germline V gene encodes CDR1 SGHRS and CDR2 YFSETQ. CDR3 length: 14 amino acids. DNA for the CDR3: TGCGCCAGCAGCTTAGCGGGGGCCCCCTACGAGCAGTACTTC. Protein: CASSLAGAPYEQYF.

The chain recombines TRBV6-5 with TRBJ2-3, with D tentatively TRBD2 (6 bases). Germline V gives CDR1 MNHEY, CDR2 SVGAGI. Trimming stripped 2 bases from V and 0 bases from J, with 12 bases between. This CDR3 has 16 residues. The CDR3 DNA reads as TGTGCCAGCAGTTACCGGGGGTCGATTAGCACAGATACGCAGTATTTT. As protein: CASSYRGSISTDTQYF.

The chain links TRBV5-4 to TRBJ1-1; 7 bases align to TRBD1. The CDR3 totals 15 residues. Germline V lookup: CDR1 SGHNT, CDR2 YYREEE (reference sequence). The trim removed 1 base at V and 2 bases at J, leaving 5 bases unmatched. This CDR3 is CASSLYPGGNTEAFF. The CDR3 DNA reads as TGTGCCAGCAGCTTGTACCCAGGGGGTAACACTGAAGCTTTCTTT.

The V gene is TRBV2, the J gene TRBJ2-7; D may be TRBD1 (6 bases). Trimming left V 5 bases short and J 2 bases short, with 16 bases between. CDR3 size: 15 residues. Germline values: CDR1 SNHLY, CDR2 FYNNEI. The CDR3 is CASSSSGTRPYEQYF. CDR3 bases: TGTGCCAGCAGTAGTTCCGGGACACGTCCCTACGAGCAGTACTTC. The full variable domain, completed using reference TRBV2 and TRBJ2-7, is EPEVTQTPSHQVTQMGQEVILRCVPISNHLYFYWYRQILGQKVEFLVSFYNNEISEKSEIFDDQFSVERPDGSNFTLKIRSTKLEDSAMYFCASSSSGTRPYEQYFGPGTRLTVT.

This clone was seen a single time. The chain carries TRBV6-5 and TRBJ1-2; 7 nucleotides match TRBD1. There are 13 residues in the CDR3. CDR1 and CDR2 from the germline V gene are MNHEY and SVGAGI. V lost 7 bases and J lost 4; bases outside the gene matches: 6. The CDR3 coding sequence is TGTGCCAGCACTCCGGGACAGACCTATGGCTACACCTTC. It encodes CASTPGQTYGYTF.

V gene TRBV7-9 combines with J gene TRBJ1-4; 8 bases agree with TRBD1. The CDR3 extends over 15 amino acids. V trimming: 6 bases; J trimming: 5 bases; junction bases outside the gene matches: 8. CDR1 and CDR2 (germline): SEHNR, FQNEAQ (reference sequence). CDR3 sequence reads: CASSFTGGYNEKLFF. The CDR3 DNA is TGTGCCAGCAGTTTCACAGGGGGATACAATGAAAAACTGTTTTTT. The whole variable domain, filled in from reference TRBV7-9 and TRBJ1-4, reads DTGVSQNPRHKITKRGQNVTFRCDPISEHNRLYWYRQTLGQGPEFLTYFQNEAQLEKSRLLSDRFSAERPKGSFSTLEIQRTEQGDSAMYLCASSFTGGYNEKLFFGSGTQLSVL.